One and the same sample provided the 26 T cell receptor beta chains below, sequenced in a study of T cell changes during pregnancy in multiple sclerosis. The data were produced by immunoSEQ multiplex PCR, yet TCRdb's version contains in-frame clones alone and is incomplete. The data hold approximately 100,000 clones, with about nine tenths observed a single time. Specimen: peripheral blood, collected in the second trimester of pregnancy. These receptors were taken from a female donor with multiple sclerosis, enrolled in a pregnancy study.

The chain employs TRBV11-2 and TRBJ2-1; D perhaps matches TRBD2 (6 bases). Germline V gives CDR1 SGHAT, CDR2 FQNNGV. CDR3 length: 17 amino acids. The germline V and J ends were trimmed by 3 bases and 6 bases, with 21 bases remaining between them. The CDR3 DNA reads TGTGCCAGCAGCTTCTCCACCCAGCGGGTGAACCGCAATGAGCAGTTCTTC. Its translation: CASSFSTQRVNRNEQFF.

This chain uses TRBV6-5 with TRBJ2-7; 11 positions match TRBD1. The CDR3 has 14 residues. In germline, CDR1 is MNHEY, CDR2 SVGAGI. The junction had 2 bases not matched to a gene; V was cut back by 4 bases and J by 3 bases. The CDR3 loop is CASSSGTGGYEQYF. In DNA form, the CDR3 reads TGTGCCAGCAGTTCCGGGACAGGGGGCTACGAGCAGTACTTC.

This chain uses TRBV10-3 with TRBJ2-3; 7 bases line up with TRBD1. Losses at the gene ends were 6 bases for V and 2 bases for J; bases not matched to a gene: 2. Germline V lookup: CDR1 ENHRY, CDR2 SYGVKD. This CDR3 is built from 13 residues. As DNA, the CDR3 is TGTGCCATCAGGGGGACAGACACAGATACGCAGTATTTT. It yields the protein CAIRGTDTDTQYF.

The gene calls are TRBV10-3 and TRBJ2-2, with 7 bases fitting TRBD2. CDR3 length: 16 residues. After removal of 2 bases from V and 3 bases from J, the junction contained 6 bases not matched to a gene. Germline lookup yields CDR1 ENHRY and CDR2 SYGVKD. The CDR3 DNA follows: TGTGCCATCAGTGAGGGGTTTCGGGGGGACACCGGGGAGCTGTTTTTT. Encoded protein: CAISEGFRGDTGELFF.

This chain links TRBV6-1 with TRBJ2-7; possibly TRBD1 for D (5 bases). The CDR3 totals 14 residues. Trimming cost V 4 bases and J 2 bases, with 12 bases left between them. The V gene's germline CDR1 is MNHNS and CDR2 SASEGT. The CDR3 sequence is CASSGQTGAYEQYF. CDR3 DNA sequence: TGTGCCAGCAGTGGCCAAACAGGAGCCTACGAGCAGTACTTC.

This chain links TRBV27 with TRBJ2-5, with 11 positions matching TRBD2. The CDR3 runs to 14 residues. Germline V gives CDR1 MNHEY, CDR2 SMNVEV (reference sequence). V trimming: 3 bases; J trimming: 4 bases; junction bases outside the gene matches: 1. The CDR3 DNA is TGTGCCAGCAGTTTTCTAGCGGGAGGAGAGACCCAGTACTTC. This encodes CASSFLAGGETQYF.

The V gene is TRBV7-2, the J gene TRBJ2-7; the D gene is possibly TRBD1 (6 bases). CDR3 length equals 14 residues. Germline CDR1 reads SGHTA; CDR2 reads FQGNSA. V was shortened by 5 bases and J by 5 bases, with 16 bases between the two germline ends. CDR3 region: CASSPILGANEQYF. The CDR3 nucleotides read TGTGCCAGCAGCCCGATACTGGGGGCCAACGAGCAGTACTTC.

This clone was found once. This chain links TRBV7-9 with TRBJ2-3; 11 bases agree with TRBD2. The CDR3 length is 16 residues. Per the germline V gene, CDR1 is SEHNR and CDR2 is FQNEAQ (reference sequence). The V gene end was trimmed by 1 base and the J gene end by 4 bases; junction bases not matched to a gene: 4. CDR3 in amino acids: CASSLDTSGSPDTQYF. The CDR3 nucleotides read TGTGCCAGCAGCTTAGATACTAGCGGGAGTCCAGATACGCAGTATTTT.

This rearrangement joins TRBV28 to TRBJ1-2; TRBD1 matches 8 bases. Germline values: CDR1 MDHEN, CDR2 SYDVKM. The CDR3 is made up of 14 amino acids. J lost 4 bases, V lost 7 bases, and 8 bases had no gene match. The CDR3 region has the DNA TGTGCCAGCACCATGACAGGGGAATCCTATGGCTACACCTTC. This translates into CASTMTGESYGYTF.

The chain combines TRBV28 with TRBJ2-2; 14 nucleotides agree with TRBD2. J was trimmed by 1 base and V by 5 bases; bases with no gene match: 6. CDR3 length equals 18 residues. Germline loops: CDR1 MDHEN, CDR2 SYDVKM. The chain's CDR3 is CASSHPGLAGVNTGELFF. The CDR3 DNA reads TGTGCCAGCAGTCACCCGGGACTAGCGGGAGTGAACACCGGGGAGCTGTTTTTT.

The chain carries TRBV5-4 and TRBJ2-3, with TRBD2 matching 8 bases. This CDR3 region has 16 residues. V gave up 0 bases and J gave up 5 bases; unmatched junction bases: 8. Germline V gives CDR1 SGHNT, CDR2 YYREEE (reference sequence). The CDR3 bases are TGTGCCAGCAGCTTGGGTAGCGGGATTCCGCTAGATACGCAGTATTTT. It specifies CASSLGSGIPLDTQYF. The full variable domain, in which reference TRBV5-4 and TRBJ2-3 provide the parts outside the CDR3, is ETGVTQSPTHLIKTRGQQVTLRCSSQSGHNTVSWYQQALGQGPQFIFQYYREEENGRGNFPPRFSGLQFPNYSSELNVNALELDDSALYLCASSLGSGIPLDTQYFGPGTRLTVL.

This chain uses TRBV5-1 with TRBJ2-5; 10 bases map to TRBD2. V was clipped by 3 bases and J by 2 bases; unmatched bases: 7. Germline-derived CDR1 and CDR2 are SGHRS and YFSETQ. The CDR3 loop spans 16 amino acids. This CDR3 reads CASSSGLAVNQETQYF. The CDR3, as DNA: TGCGCCAGCAGCTCAGGACTAGCGGTTAATCAAGAGACCCAGTACTTC.

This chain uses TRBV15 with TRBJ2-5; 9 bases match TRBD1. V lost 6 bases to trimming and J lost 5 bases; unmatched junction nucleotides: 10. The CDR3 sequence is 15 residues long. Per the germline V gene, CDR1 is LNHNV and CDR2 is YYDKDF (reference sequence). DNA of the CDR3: TGTGCCACCAGGATGGAGGGACAGGGAGGGGAGACCCAGTACTTC. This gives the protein CATRMEGQGGETQYF.

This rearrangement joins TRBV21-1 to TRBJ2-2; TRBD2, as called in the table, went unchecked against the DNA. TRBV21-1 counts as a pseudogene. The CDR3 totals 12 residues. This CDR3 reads CASGENTGELFF. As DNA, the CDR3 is TGTGCCAGCGGAGAGAACACCGGGGAGCTGTTTTTT.

The DNA for the CDR3 is TGTGCCAGCAGCCAGGTTAGCGGGAGTATGTACGAGCAGTACTTC. As protein: CASSQVSGSMYEQYF. V is TRBV7-9 and J is TRBJ2-7; the match to TRBD2 covers 9 bases. This CDR3 contains 15 residues. Germline V gene sequence: CDR1 SEHNR, CDR2 FQNEAQ (reference sequence). V shed 5 bases and J 4 bases; nucleotides not matched to a gene: 9.

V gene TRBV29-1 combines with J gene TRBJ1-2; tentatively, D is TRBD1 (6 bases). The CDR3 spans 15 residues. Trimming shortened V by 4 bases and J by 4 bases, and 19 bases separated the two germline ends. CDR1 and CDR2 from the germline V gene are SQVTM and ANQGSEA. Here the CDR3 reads CSVGVGGEGVYGYTF. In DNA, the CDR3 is TGCAGCGTTGGAGTAGGGGGGGAAGGTGTCTATGGCTACACCTTC.

The CDR3 DNA reads TGTGCCAGCAGCCGACAGAGCTCCTACGAGCAGTACTTC. Amino acid sequence: CASSRQSSYEQYF. The V and J genes are TRBV5-6 and TRBJ2-7; the D gene is possibly TRBD1 (5 bases). CDR3 size: 13 residues. CDR1 and CDR2 (germline): SGHDT, YYEEEE. V dropped 4 bases and J dropped 0 bases, with 8 bases sitting between them.

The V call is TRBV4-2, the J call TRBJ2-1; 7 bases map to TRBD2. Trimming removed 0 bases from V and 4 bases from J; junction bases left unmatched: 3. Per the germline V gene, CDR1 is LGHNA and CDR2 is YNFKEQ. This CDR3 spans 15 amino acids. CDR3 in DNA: TGTGCCAGCAGCCAAGAGGGGGGAGGGTACAATGAGCAGTTCTTC. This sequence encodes CASSQEGGGYNEQFF.

CDR3 region: CASRLISASSYEQYF. In DNA form, the CDR3 reads TGTGCCAGCCGGCTCATCAGTGCTAGTTCCTACGAGCAGTACTTC. The chain is built from TRBV27 and TRBJ2-7; no firm D call. This CDR3 region has 15 residues. Trimming pared 8 bases from V and 1 base from J, leaving 18 bases between. Per germline, CDR1 MNHEY and CDR2 SMNVEV (reference sequence).

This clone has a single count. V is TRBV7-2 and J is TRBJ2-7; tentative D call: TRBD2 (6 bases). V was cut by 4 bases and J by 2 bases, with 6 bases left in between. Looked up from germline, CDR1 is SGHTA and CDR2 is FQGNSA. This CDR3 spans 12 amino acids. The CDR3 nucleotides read TGTGCCAGCAGCTCGGGGGCCTACGAGCAGTACTTC. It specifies CASSSGAYEQYF.

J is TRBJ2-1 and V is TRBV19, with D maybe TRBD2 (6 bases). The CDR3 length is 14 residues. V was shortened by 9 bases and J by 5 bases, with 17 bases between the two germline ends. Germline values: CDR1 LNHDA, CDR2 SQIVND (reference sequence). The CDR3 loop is CASRDGRGDNEQFF. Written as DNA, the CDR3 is TGTGCCAGCCGGGATGGGCGGGGTGACAATGAGCAGTTCTTC.

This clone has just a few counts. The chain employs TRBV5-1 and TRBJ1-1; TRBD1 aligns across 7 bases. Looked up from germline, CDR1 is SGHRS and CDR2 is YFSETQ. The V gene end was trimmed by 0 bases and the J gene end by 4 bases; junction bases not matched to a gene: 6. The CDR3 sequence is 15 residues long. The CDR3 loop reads CASSLGQGHSTEAFF. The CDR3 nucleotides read TGCGCCAGCAGCTTGGGACAGGGTCACAGCACTGAAGCTTTCTTT.

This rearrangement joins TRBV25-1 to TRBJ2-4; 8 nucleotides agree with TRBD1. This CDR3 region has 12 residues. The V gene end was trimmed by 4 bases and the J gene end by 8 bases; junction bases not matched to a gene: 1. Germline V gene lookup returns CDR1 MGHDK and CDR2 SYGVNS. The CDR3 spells CASSGQGYIQYF. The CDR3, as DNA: TGTGCCAGCAGTGGACAGGGGTACATTCAGTACTTC.

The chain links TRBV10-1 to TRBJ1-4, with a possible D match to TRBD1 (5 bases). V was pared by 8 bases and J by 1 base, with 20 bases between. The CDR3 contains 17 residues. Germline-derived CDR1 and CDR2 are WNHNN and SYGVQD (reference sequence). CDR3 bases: TGCGCCAGCCCTCCCCTTGGGGGGGTAAGAACTAATGAAAAACTGTTTTTT. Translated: CASPPLGGVRTNEKLFF.

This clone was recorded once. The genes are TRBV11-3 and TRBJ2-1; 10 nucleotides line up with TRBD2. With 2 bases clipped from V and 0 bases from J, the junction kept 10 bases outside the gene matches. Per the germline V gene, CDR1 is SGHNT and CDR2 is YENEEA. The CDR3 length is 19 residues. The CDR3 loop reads CASSLRSLAGDPSYNEQFF. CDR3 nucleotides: TGTGCCAGCAGCTTAAGGTCTCTAGCGGGGGACCCCTCCTACAATGAGCAGTTCTTC.

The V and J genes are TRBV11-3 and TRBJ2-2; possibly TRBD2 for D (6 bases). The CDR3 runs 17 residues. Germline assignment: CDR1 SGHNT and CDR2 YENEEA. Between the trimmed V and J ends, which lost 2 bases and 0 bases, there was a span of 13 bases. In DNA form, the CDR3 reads TGTGCCAGCAGCTTACCCCCGGGGGAGGCGAACACCGGGGAGCTGTTTTTT. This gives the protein CASSLPPGEANTGELFF.